Shown below are 5 T cell receptor beta chains from a single sample sequenced in a study of regulatory T cells in long-lasting Graves disease. As to time point: newly diagnosed GD, antithyroid drugs for less than 3 months. RNA extracted from PBMCs served as the sequencing template. The authors built TCR beta libraries using iRepertoire HTBI primers and Arm-PCR of CDR3 regions. TCRdb re-analysed the multiplex PCR reads in MiXCR, keeping a single row per CDR3 protein. The sample includes over 350,000 distinct CDR3 sequences, 15% of them seen just once. These data also featured in a second study, about T cells in Graves' hyperthyroidism and ophthalmopathy.

The sample consisted of peripheral blood mononuclear cells (PBMCs), taken at new diagnosis, from a patient treated with antithyroid drugs. All receptors come from a woman aged 40-49 years with Graves disease.

This clonotype was recorded a few times. This rearrangement joins TRBV6-1 to TRBJ2-1; 14 bases are a match to TRBD2. Looked up from germline, CDR1 is MNHNS and CDR2 is SASEGT. Trimming cost V 6 bases and J 9 bases; bases outside gene matches: 7. The CDR3 spans 15 residues. The CDR3 region is CASSYGTSGSIEQFF. CDR3 nucleotide sequence: TGTGCCAGCAGCTACGGGACTAGCGGGAGTATTGAGCAGTTCTTC.

This clonotype was found many times. This sequence joins TRBV12-3 or TRBV12-4 and TRBJ1-2, with 7 bases matching TRBD1. This CDR3 comprises 13 residues. V lost 6 bases and J lost 5; bases outside the gene matches: 6. This CDR3 reads CASSKQGPYGYTF. CDR3 nucleotide sequence: TGTGCCAGCAGCAAACAGGGGCCTTATGGCTACACCTTC.

This clonotype was seen repeatedly, ten times or more. The junction differs from germline at one of its ends, possibly a read error. This chain links TRBV30 with TRBJ2-7, with 11 bases fitting TRBD2. The V gene's germline CDR1 is GTSNPN and CDR2 SVGIG (reference sequence). The CDR3 is made up of 12 amino acids. The CDR3, as DNA: TGTGCCTGGAGTGGTCCTAGCGGGAGGTCTACTTTC. This translates into CAWSGPSGRSTF.

This clonotype was detected only a few times. One end of the junction is discordant with germline, which a read error may explain. The V gene is TRBV24-1, the J gene TRBJ2-5; possible D gene TRBD2, 6 bases. Per germline, CDR1 KGHDR and CDR2 SFDVKD. The CDR3 has 15 residues. CDR3 residues: CATSDLTRDQGTQYF. The CDR3 nucleotides read TGTGCCACCAGTGATTTGACGCGGGACCAAGGGACCCAGTACTTC.

There are many counts of this clonotype. V is TRBV9 and J is TRBJ2-5; 7 nucleotides align to TRBD2. The V and J ends lost 4 bases and 5 bases, in that order; junction bases with no gene match: 8. Germline lookup yields CDR1 SGDLS and CDR2 YYNGEE. CDR3 length equals 14 residues. The DNA of the CDR3 is TGTGCCAGCAGCCCCGCAGCGGGATATGAGACCCAGTACTTC. Amino acids: CASSPAAGYETQYF.